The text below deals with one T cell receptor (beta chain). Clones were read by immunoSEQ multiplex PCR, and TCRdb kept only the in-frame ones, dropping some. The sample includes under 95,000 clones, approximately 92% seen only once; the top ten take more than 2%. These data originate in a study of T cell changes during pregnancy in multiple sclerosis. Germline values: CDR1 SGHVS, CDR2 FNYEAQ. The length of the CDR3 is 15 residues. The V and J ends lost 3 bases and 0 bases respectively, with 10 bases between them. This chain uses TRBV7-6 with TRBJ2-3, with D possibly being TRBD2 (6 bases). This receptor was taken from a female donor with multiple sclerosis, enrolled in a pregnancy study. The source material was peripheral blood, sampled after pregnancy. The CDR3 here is CASSLIGGSTDTQYF. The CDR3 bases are TGTGCCAGCAGCTTGATTGGGGGGAGCACAGATACGCAGTATTTT.